Presented here are 27 T cell receptor beta chains from one specimen sequenced in a study of cytomegalovirus exposure and HLA in healthy donors. PCR employed 60 Vbeta and 13 Jbeta primers. Produced via immunoSEQ multiplex PCR; TCRdb's table is partial and in-frame only. The data contain around 110,000 clones, 55% to 85% of them singletons. The material sequenced was PBMCs. These receptors were obtained from a man aged 25-45 years in good health and CMV-seronegative.

The V and J genes are TRBV27 and TRBJ1-5, with 10 bases lining up with TRBD1. V trimming: 6 bases; J trimming: 5 bases; junction bases outside the gene matches: 7. Germline-derived CDR1 and CDR2 are MNHEY and SMNVEV (reference sequence). This CDR3 is built from 15 residues. The CDR3 protein is CASRSGQGIYQPQHF. In DNA form, the CDR3 reads TGTGCCAGCAGGTCGGGACAGGGGATTTATCAGCCCCAGCATTTT.

The J gene is TRBJ1-2, the V gene TRBV5-4; D remains ambiguous. The CDR3 has 16 amino acids. Germline CDR1 reads SGHNT; CDR2 reads YYREEE (reference sequence). V lost 0 bases to trimming and J lost 6 bases, with 18 bases between them. CDR3 DNA sequence: TGTGCCAGCAGCTTGGGGATTGGGCAGGTAAAGGATGGCTACACCTTC. This gives the protein CASSLGIGQVKDGYTF. Filled out from reference TRBV5-4 and TRBJ1-2, the complete variable domain reads ETGVTQSPTHLIKTRGQQVTLRCSSQSGHNTVSWYQQALGQGPQFIFQYYREEENGRGNFPPRFSGLQFPNYSSELNVNALELDDSALYLCASSLGIGQVKDGYTFGSGTRLTVV.

This rearrangement joins TRBV5-6 to TRBJ1-3, with a possible D match to TRBD1 (5 bases). The CDR3 is 16 residues long. With 4 bases removed from V and 2 bases from J, the gap between germline ends came to 16 bases. The germline gives CDR1 SGHDT, CDR2 YYEEEE. CDR3 in DNA: TGTGCCAGCAGCCGTCCATACGGGGGAGCTGGAAACACCATATATTTT. It encodes CASSRPYGGAGNTIYF. The variable domain in full, with the rest retrieved from reference TRBV5-6 and TRBJ1-3, is DAGVTQSPTHLIKTRGQQVTLRCSPKSGHDTVSWYQQALGQGPQFIFQYYEEEERQRGNFPDRFSGHQFPNYSSELNVNALLLGDSALYLCASSRPYGGAGNTIYFGEGSWLTVV.

The chain links TRBV4-1 to TRBJ2-7, with TRBD2 matching 8 bases. V was pared by 4 bases and J by 7 bases, with 9 bases of the junction left unmatched. The germline V gene has CDR1 MGHRA and CDR2 YSYEKL. The CDR3 is 14 residues long. CDR3: CASSLGRGADEQYF. As DNA, the CDR3 is TGCGCCAGCAGCCTAGGGCGGGGGGCGGATGAGCAGTACTTC.

The V gene is TRBV9, the J gene TRBJ2-1; TRBD1 matches at 9 bases. This CDR3 has 14 residues. The V gene's germline CDR1 is SGDLS and CDR2 YYNGEE. V lost 0 bases, J lost 6 bases, and 1 base stayed unmatched. The CDR3 region is CASSVETGGNEQFF. For the CDR3, the DNA is TGTGCCAGCAGCGTAGAGACAGGGGGCAATGAGCAGTTCTTC.

The V gene is TRBV6-1, the J gene TRBJ1-5, with D possibly being TRBD1 (6 bases). V gave up 3 bases and J gave up 7 bases, with 22 bases separating them. The germline V gene has CDR1 MNHNS and CDR2 SASEGT. The CDR3 extends over 17 amino acids. The CDR3 region has the DNA TGTGCCAGCAGTGATACTTCCCACGGTGGGGGCTACCAGCCCCAGCATTTT. This codes for CASSDTSHGGGYQPQHF.

V gene TRBV2 combines with J gene TRBJ2-7, with a tentative D call TRBD1 (5 bases). CDR3 length: 12 amino acids. In germline, CDR1 is SNHLY, CDR2 FYNNEI. Trimming stripped 6 bases from V and 11 bases from J, with 17 bases between. The CDR3 sequence: CASRMTRQGEYF. The CDR3 DNA follows: TGTGCCAGCAGGATGACAAGACAAGGGGAGTACTTC.

In this sample, this clone turned up once. This chain uses TRBV27 with TRBJ1-1; 9 bases fit TRBD1. The ends lost 8 bases at V and 6 bases at J; junction bases unmatched: 19. This CDR3 has 17 residues. Germline V gene sequence: CDR1 MNHEY, CDR2 SMNVEV (reference sequence). DNA for the CDR3: TGTGCCAGCGCAGAAGAACAGGGGGCAGGTGTAATATCTGAAGCTTTCTTT. Its translation is CASAEEQGAGVISEAFF.

This clone has only one observation. V usage is TRBV9 and J usage is TRBJ2-1; 7 positions agree with TRBD2. Germline CDR1 SGDLS, CDR2 YYNGEE. The CDR3 has 18 amino acids. Trimming removed 0 bases from V and 0 bases from J; junction bases left unmatched: 9. The DNA of the CDR3 is TGTGCCAGCAGCGTAGAGCTGGAAGCGGGGAGCTCCTACAATGAGCAGTTCTTC. Translation: CASSVELEAGSSYNEQFF.

V and J are TRBV4-2 and TRBJ2-7, with 10 bases that match TRBD2. V shed 2 bases, J shed 2 bases, and the junction held 6 bases outside the gene matches. Germline V gives CDR1 LGHNA, CDR2 YNFKEQ. CDR3 length: 16 amino acids. The CDR3 region is CASSQISGRAPYEQYF. CDR3 bases: TGTGCCAGCAGCCAAATAAGCGGGAGGGCCCCCTACGAGCAGTACTTC.

The chain has TRBV12-5 and TRBJ1-5; tentative D call: TRBD1 (6 bases). Germline loops: CDR1 LGHNT, CDR2 FRNRAP. CDR3 length: 13 residues. V shed 7 bases and J shed 3 bases, with 10 bases lying between them. The CDR3 DNA sequence: TGTGCTAGTGCAACAGGGTACAATCAGCCCCAGCATTTT. This translates into CASATGYNQPQHF.

J is TRBJ2-1 and V is TRBV7-9; 11 bases agree with TRBD2. V gave up 7 bases and J gave up 5 bases; unmatched junction bases: 7. This CDR3 has 15 residues. Germline V gene data show CDR1 as SEHNR and CDR2 as FQNEAQ (reference sequence). The CDR3 sequence is CASNELTSGDNEQFF. The DNA for the CDR3 is TGTGCCAGCAACGAGTTGACTAGCGGGGACAATGAGCAGTTCTTC.

The chain combines TRBV18 with TRBJ2-1; 11 nucleotides line up with TRBD2. Trimming removed 0 bases from V and 0 bases from J; junction bases left unmatched: 1. The CDR3 runs to 17 residues. Germline V gene lookup returns CDR1 KGHSH and CDR2 LQKENI. The CDR3 region has the DNA TGTGCCAGCTCACCACCGACTAGCGGGGCCTCCTACAATGAGCAGTTCTTC. It is translated as CASSPPTSGASYNEQFF.

This chain joins TRBV5-1 and TRBJ2-1; D might be TRBD1 (6 bases). Trimming removed 4 bases at V and 2 bases at J, with 10 bases between. CDR3 size: 14 residues. The V gene's germline CDR1 is SGHRS and CDR2 YFSETQ. The CDR3 nucleotides are TGCGCCAGCAGCAGGGACACAACCTACAATGAGCAGTTCTTC. Its protein is CASSRDTTYNEQFF.

This clone was counted a few times. This chain uses TRBV11-2 with TRBJ2-5, with TRBD2 matching 10 bases. Germline CDR1 SGHAT, CDR2 FQNNGV. Trimming took 4 bases from V and 2 from J; bases not matched to a gene: 7. There are 16 residues in the CDR3. This CDR3 reads CASSWPGLAQQETQYF. The DNA of the CDR3 is TGTGCCAGCAGCTGGCCGGGACTAGCGCAACAAGAGACCCAGTACTTC.

J is TRBJ2-1 and V is TRBV5-1; D is uncertain. The germline V gene has CDR1 SGHRS and CDR2 YFSETQ. The CDR3 length is 15 residues. Trimming removed 5 bases from V and 2 bases from J, with 14 bases in between. The CDR3 here is CASRPRTPAYNEQFF. The CDR3 nucleotides are TGCGCCAGCAGACCACGAACTCCTGCCTACAATGAGCAGTTCTTC.

The rearrangement joins TRBV4-2 to TRBJ2-2; 10 nucleotides align to TRBD1. The CDR3 spans 16 residues. Germline CDR1 reads LGHNA; CDR2 reads YNFKEQ. Trimming at V came to 8 bases and at J to 8 bases, leaving 14 bases not matched to a gene. CDR3 sequence (DNA): TGTGCCAGCGGATACCGGGACAGGGGATTCGGGGGGGAGCTGTTTTTT. It specifies CASGYRDRGFGGELFF.

V gene TRBV9 combines with J gene TRBJ2-7; a weak D match, TRBD2 (6 bases). CDR1 and CDR2 from the germline V gene are SGDLS and YYNGEE. CDR3 size: 14 residues. Trimming stripped 4 bases from V and 3 bases from J, with 14 bases between. The CDR3 coding sequence is TGTGCCAGCAGCCCCACGGGGGATTTCTACGAGCAGTACTTC. Its protein product is CASSPTGDFYEQYF.

This chain uses TRBV19 with TRBJ2-6; no clear D. The germline CDR1 and CDR2 sequences are LNHDA and SQIVND (reference sequence). Trimming shortened V by 9 bases and J by 0 bases, and 18 bases separated the two germline ends. The CDR3 runs 17 residues. CDR3: CASAADSTLSGANVLTF. In DNA form, the CDR3 reads TGTGCCAGCGCGGCAGACTCAACTCTCTCTGGGGCCAACGTCCTGACTTTC.

The table lists this clone with a count of one. The junction differs from germline at one of its ends, possibly a read error. V gene TRBV7-9 combines with J gene TRBJ2-7; no definite D call. The CDR3 loop spans 13 amino acids. CDR1 and CDR2 (germline): SEHNR, FQNEAQ (reference sequence). The CDR3 DNA follows: TGTTCCAGCAGCTTAGATACAGAGTACGAGCAGTACTTC. It yields the protein CSSSLDTEYEQYF.

CDR3 bases: TGTGCCACGGGACTACTGACAGATACGCAGTATTTT. Its protein is CATGLLTDTQYF. The V and J genes are TRBV5-4 and TRBJ2-3, with 7 positions matching TRBD2. Germline V gives CDR1 SGHNT, CDR2 YYREEE (reference sequence). With V trimmed by 9 bases and J by 3 bases, 4 bases remained unmatched. The CDR3 consists of 12 residues. The full variable domain, with the rest looked up from reference TRBV5-4 and TRBJ2-3, is ETGVTQSPTHLIKTRGQQVTLRCSSQSGHNTVSWYQQALGQGPQFIFQYYREEENGRGNFPPRFSGLQFPNYSSELNVNALELDDSALYLCATGLLTDTQYFGPGTRLTVL.

This clone is a singleton in its sample. The rearrangement uses TRBV6-6 and TRBJ2-6; D is undetermined. Trimming left V 5 bases short and J 2 bases short, with 10 bases between. Germline loops: CDR1 MNHNY, CDR2 SVGAGI (reference sequence). The CDR3 is 15 residues long. CDR3 coding DNA: TGTGCCAGCAGTGCTTTGGGCACTGGGGCCAACGTCCTGACTTTC. Its protein product is CASSALGTGANVLTF.

The chain couples TRBV6-6 to TRBJ1-6; D is possibly TRBD1 (6 bases). In germline, CDR1 is MNHNY, CDR2 SVGAGI (reference sequence). The CDR3 is 16 amino acids. Trimming removed 4 bases from V and 7 bases from J, with 17 bases in between. The CDR3 sequence is CASSSGGGRGNSPLHF. In DNA, the CDR3 is TGTGCCAGCAGTTCTGGCGGAGGCAGGGGAAATTCACCCCTCCACTTT.

The chain couples TRBV21-1 to TRBJ2-1; the table assigns TRBD1, which was not confirmed against the DNA. TRBV21-1 is classified as a pseudogene. The CDR3 extends over 17 amino acids. CDR3 loop: CASSRQGAPKSYNEQFF. Here the CDR3 DNA reads TGTGCCAGCAGCCGACAGGGGGCGCCTAAGTCCTACAATGAGCAGTTCTTC.

This clone is a singleton in its sample. V usage is TRBV2 and J usage is TRBJ2-7, with unresolved D. Germline-derived CDR1 and CDR2 are SNHLY and FYNNEI. The CDR3 consists of 22 residues. Deletions cut 3 bases from V and 2 bases from J, with 35 bases between. The CDR3 coding sequence is TGTGCCAGCAGTGACGGCTACTTGGCAGCTGCGATCGACCGCCCGCGGCCCTACGAGCAGTACTTC. Translation: CASSDGYLAAAIDRPRPYEQYF.

This rearrangement joins TRBV7-9 to TRBJ2-7; D is possibly TRBD2 (5 bases). Germline V gene sequence: CDR1 SEHNR, CDR2 FQNEAQ (reference sequence). The CDR3 runs to 14 residues. Trimming removed 1 base from V and 3 bases from J, with 10 bases in between. CDR3 DNA sequence: TGTGCCAGCAGCTTAGTTAGTGGACTCTACGAGCAGTACTTC. It codes for CASSLVSGLYEQYF.

CDR3 nucleotide sequence: TGTGCCAGCAGTGCTGACAGGCCCTTTCGCACCGGGGAGCTGTTTTTT. It yields the protein CASSADRPFRTGELFF. The chain recombines TRBV2 with TRBJ2-2; a weak D match, TRBD1 (6 bases). This CDR3 has 16 residues. V shed 4 bases and J shed 4 bases, with 16 bases lying between them. Germline V gives CDR1 SNHLY, CDR2 FYNNEI.